The 23 T cell receptor beta chains below were found in one sample sequenced in a study of cytomegalovirus exposure and HLA in healthy donors. PCR employed 60 Vbeta and 13 Jbeta primers. Only in-frame clones appear in the TCRdb table, and some are missing; sequencing was by immunoSEQ multiplex PCR. The sample yields roughly 79,000 clones, roughly four fifths seen once. Source material: PBMCs. All receptors derive from a woman between 45 and 65 years old in good health and CMV-seropositive.

V usage is TRBV27 and J usage is TRBJ1-1; TRBD1 might be the D (5 bases). The V gene lost 3 bases and the J gene lost 0 bases, with 14 bases spanning the gap. The CDR3 totals 16 residues. From germline, CDR1 is MNHEY and CDR2 SMNVEV (reference sequence). The CDR3 loop is CASSFGGNFMNTEAFF. The CDR3 bases are TGTGCCAGCAGTTTCGGGGGGAACTTCATGAACACTGAAGCTTTCTTT.

The V call is TRBV10-3, the J call TRBJ2-1, with TRBD2 matching over 10 bases. CDR3 length: 15 residues. V shed 2 bases, J shed 10 bases, and the junction held 8 bases outside the gene matches. Looked up from germline, CDR1 is ENHRY and CDR2 is SYGVKD. CDR3 region: CAISEASGGEGEQFF. The CDR3 DNA is TGTGCCATCAGTGAGGCTAGCGGGGGTGAGGGAGAGCAGTTCTTC.

This clone was recorded a few times. The J gene is TRBJ2-2, the V gene TRBV2, with 10 bases fitting TRBD2. The length of the CDR3 is 17 residues. The germline gives CDR1 SNHLY, CDR2 FYNNEI. The V gene end was trimmed by 5 bases and the J gene end by 3 bases; junction bases not matched to a gene: 9. The chain's CDR3 is CASSPSVLAGYTGELFF. CDR3 nucleotide sequence: TGTGCCAGCAGTCCTTCCGTACTAGCGGGGTACACCGGGGAGCTGTTTTTT.

CDR3 protein: CASSLGSLSGISYEQYF. CDR3 in DNA: TGTGCCAGCAGTTTAGGGAGCCTTAGCGGGATCTCCTACGAGCAGTACTTC. The V gene is TRBV25-1, the J gene TRBJ2-7; 8 bases align to TRBD2. Germline-derived CDR1 and CDR2 are MGHDK and SYGVNS. V dropped 5 bases and J dropped 0; count of bases not matched to a gene: 12. The CDR3 covers 17 residues.

The chain recombines TRBV28 with TRBJ2-7, with 8 positions matching TRBD2. The CDR3 is made up of 11 amino acids. Unmatched junction bases numbered 6, after V lost 4 bases and J lost 13 bases. The germline V gene has CDR1 MDHEN and CDR2 SYDVKM. CDR3 nucleotides: TGTGCCAGCAGTTCTCAGCGGGAGCGTTACTTC. Translating it yields CASSSQRERYF.

This clone was seen only a few times. J is TRBJ2-3 and V is TRBV7-6, with D tentatively TRBD2 (6 bases). Germline V gene sequence: CDR1 SGHVS, CDR2 FNYEAQ. The CDR3 has 16 amino acids. V lost 1 base, J lost 0 bases, and 11 bases lay in between. The CDR3 sequence is CASSLGDRGSTDTQYF. CDR3 bases: TGTGCCAGCAGCTTAGGGGATCGGGGGAGCACAGATACGCAGTATTTT.

The J gene is TRBJ2-3, the V gene TRBV7-6; D perhaps matches TRBD1 (6 bases). The V end lost 1 base, the J end lost 2 bases, and 22 bases lay between the germline ends. Germline V gene lookup returns CDR1 SGHVS and CDR2 FNYEAQ. The length of the CDR3 is 19 residues. This CDR3 reads CASSLGAGGRGFLTDTQYF. The CDR3 DNA reads as TGTGCCAGCAGCTTAGGGGCTGGAGGCAGGGGTTTCCTCACAGATACGCAGTATTTT.

V usage is TRBV29-1 and J usage is TRBJ1-4; possibly TRBD1 for D (5 bases). The germline V gene has CDR1 SQVTM and CDR2 ANQGSEA. Deletions cut 7 bases from V and 8 bases from J, with 20 bases between. The CDR3 consists of 14 residues. CDR3 in DNA: TGCAGCGCCTCCACGATGGGGGGGAGGGAAAAACTGTTTTTT. It codes for CSASTMGGREKLFF.

The V gene is TRBV30, the J gene TRBJ2-3, with 12 nucleotides matching TRBD2. The CDR3 runs to 15 residues. V lost 4 bases to trimming and J lost 3 bases; unmatched junction nucleotides: 5. The V gene's germline CDR1 is GTSNPN and CDR2 SVGIG (reference sequence). DNA for the CDR3: TGTGCCTGGAAACTAGCGGGAGGCGGGACAGATACGCAGTATTTT. Translating gives CAWKLAGGGTDTQYF.

The chain carries TRBV4-1 and TRBJ2-7; 7 bases are shared with TRBD2. The V segment lost 1 base and the J segment 1 base; nucleotides outside the gene matches: 4. The CDR3 spans 15 residues. Germline CDR1 MGHRA, CDR2 YSYEKL. CDR3 bases: TGCGCCAGCAGCCAAGGGCTAGCGGATTCCTACGAGCAGTACTTC. As protein: CASSQGLADSYEQYF.

This clone was seen more than once but under ten times. The chain joins TRBV7-9 to TRBJ1-1; D might be TRBD1 (6 bases). This CDR3 is 14 amino acids long. Deletions cut 2 bases from V and 2 bases from J, with 9 bases between. The germline V gene encodes CDR1 SEHNR and CDR2 FQNEAQ (reference sequence). CDR3 region: CASSLQGLNTEAFF. CDR3 DNA: TGTGCCAGCAGCTTACAGGGGTTAAACACTGAAGCTTTCTTT.

This clone was picked up a small number of times. The gene calls are TRBV30 and TRBJ2-7, with 8 positions matching TRBD1. The junction had 5 bases not matched to a gene; V was cut back by 2 bases and J by 5 bases. The CDR3 totals 13 residues. CDR1 and CDR2 from the germline V gene are GTSNPN and SVGIG (reference sequence). CDR3 region: CAWSPSTGDEQYF. As DNA, the CDR3 is TGTGCCTGGAGTCCTTCGACAGGGGACGAGCAGTACTTC.

The rearrangement links TRBV5-1 to TRBJ2-3; no firm D call. Germline loops: CDR1 SGHRS, CDR2 YFSETQ. The CDR3 totals 15 residues. The V gene lost 5 bases and the J gene lost 5 bases, with 18 bases spanning the gap. CDR3 bases: TGCGCCAGCAGGATGGGTAGCATCGCCCGAGATACGCAGTATTTT. This sequence encodes CASRMGSIARDTQYF.

The chain recombines TRBV6-5 with TRBJ2-3; perhaps TRBD1 as D (6 bases). CDR3 length: 15 amino acids. Trimming took off 2 bases at V and 2 bases at J, with 11 bases between the two ends. Germline assignment: CDR1 MNHEY and CDR2 SVGAGI. Here the CDR3 reads CASSYGRGITDTQYF. The CDR3 bases are TGTGCCAGCAGTTACGGCAGGGGCATCACAGATACGCAGTATTTT.

The rearrangement joins TRBV28 to TRBJ1-2; maybe TRBD1 (5 bases). CDR3 length: 12 amino acids. V dropped 6 bases and J dropped 2 bases, with 7 bases sitting between them. The germline V gene encodes CDR1 MDHEN and CDR2 SYDVKM. CDR3: CASRSGNYGYTF. CDR3 nucleotide sequence: TGTGCCAGCAGGTCAGGGAACTATGGCTACACCTTC.

The chain carries TRBV18 and TRBJ2-7, with TRBD2 matching over 11 bases. V trimming: 6 bases; J trimming: 5 bases; junction bases outside the gene matches: 9. The CDR3 is 15 amino acids. Germline V gene sequence: CDR1 KGHSH, CDR2 LQKENI. CDR3 sequence reads: CASSYTSGSIDEQYF. CDR3 sequence (DNA): TGTGCCAGCTCGTATACTAGCGGGAGTATCGACGAGCAGTACTTC.

This rearrangement joins TRBV7-6 to TRBJ2-5, with TRBD1 matching 7 bases. The CDR3 has 12 residues. Germline V lookup: CDR1 SGHVS, CDR2 FNYEAQ. Trimming removed 8 bases from V and 2 bases from J; junction bases left unmatched: 2. In DNA form, the CDR3 reads TGTGCCAGCGGGGACAGACAAGAGACCCAGTACTTC. Protein product: CASGDRQETQYF.

The rearrangement uses TRBV28 and TRBJ2-7; the match to TRBD2 covers 11 bases. V dropped 5 bases and J dropped 3; count of bases not matched to a gene: 9. Germline V gives CDR1 MDHEN, CDR2 SYDVKM. The CDR3 has 16 amino acids. For the CDR3, the DNA is TGTGCCAGCAGTCTACGGAGACTAGCGGGACGCTACGAGCAGTACTTC. Translated, it gives CASSLRRLAGRYEQYF.

The V and J genes are TRBV29-1 and TRBJ2-3; 7 bases line up with TRBD2. The CDR3 spans 13 residues. Germline CDR1 is SQVTM and CDR2 is ANQGSEA. With 4 bases clipped from V and 1 base from J, the junction kept 2 bases outside the gene matches. CDR3 residues: CSVVLAGTDTQYF. In DNA, the CDR3 is TGCAGCGTTGTTCTAGCGGGCACAGATACGCAGTATTTT.

This chain links TRBV15 with TRBJ2-2; D is unresolved. Germline loops: CDR1 LNHNV, CDR2 YYDKDF (reference sequence). This CDR3 spans 14 amino acids. The V gene lost 3 bases and the J gene lost 5 bases, with 10 bases spanning the gap. CDR3 residues: CATSSHEATGELFF. The CDR3 coding sequence is TGTGCCACCAGCAGTCATGAGGCGACCGGGGAGCTGTTTTTT.

This chain links TRBV11-3 with TRBJ2-7; the D gene is possibly TRBD2 (5 bases). The germline gives CDR1 SGHNT, CDR2 YENEEA. The CDR3 is 13 residues long. Trimming shortened V by 2 bases and J by 6 bases, and 11 bases separated the two germline ends. Written as DNA, the CDR3 is TGTGCCAGCAGCTTAACGAGGGATCGCGAGCAGTACTTC. Translating gives CASSLTRDREQYF.

This rearrangement joins TRBV5-6 to TRBJ1-1; 8 positions match TRBD1. The J segment lost 5 bases and the V segment lost 3 bases, leaving 9 bases of the junction unmatched. The CDR3 is 15 amino acids. CDR1 is SGHDT and CDR2 is YYEEEE in the germline V gene. CDR3 protein: CASSWGTGGKTEAFF. CDR3 DNA: TGTGCCAGCAGCTGGGGAACAGGGGGAAAGACTGAAGCTTTCTTT.

The chain uses TRBV6-5 and TRBJ1-1; unclear D gene. The V and J ends lost 2 bases and 4 bases respectively, with 17 bases between them. The CDR3 loop spans 16 amino acids. The germline V gene encodes CDR1 MNHEY and CDR2 SVGAGI. For the CDR3, the DNA is TGTGCCAGCAGTTACAGGGCGGGGATTGGCAGCACTGAAGCTTTCTTT. It codes for CASSYRAGIGSTEAFF.